This T cell receptor (beta chain) originates from a study of T-cell reconstitution after alpha-beta-depleted transplantation in children. CDR1 and CDR2 from the germline V gene are SGHRS and YFSETQ. The CDR3 is 14 residues long. Trimming cost V 0 bases and J 4 bases, with 10 bases left between them. Preparation of the TCRbeta library involved a method that used unique molecular identifiers. One entry per CDR3 protein, called by TCRdb with MiXCR from the PCR reads. The table lists 500,000 to 600,000 distinct CDR3 sequences, around 16% of them singletons. This clonotype was seen a few times. Sequenced material: PBMCs from the stem cell graft donor, taken from the stem cell graft. V usage is TRBV5-1 and J usage is TRBJ2-5, with a tentative D call TRBD2 (5 bases). This sequence originates from a human donor who donated a stem cell graft to a child with acute lymphoblastic leukemia. The CDR3 coding sequence is TGCGCCAGCAGCTTGGCCTCTAGCATAGAGACCCAGTACTTC. This sequence encodes CASSLASSIETQYF.